A single sample is the source of the 12 T cell receptor beta chains below, sequenced in a study of T cells in Graves' hyperthyroidism and ophthalmopathy. The CDR3 regions of TCR beta were amplified from RNA transcripts. Carried out on the TCR CDR3, a first-round RT-PCR used the HTBI primer set. TCRdb recomputed calls from the multiplex PCR reads with MiXCR, one row per CDR3 protein. The sample holds hundreds of thousands of distinct CDR3 sequences; approximately 19% are singletons and the top ten take 16%. Sequenced input: blood. These receptors all stem from a woman between 50 and 59 years old with Graves' hyperthyroidism that later progressed to Graves' ophthalmopathy.

This clonotype was counted at least ten times. This chain joins TRBV11-2 and TRBJ1-1; D is unresolved. The CDR3 is 14 residues long. V lost 5 bases, J lost 1 base, and 11 bases lay in between. Per the germline V gene, CDR1 is SGHAT and CDR2 is FQNNGV. The CDR3 DNA is TGTGCCAGCAGCCCCCCCCGAACGAACACTGAAGCTTTCTTT. It is translated as CASSPPRTNTEAFF.

Ten or more counts support this clonotype. The chain uses TRBV11-2 and TRBJ2-5, with D perhaps matching TRBD2 (5 bases). Germline V gene data show CDR1 as SGHAT and CDR2 as FQNNGV. The CDR3 contains 12 residues. Trimming took 6 bases from V and 5 from J, leaving 10 bases between them. The CDR3 nucleotides read TGTGCCAGCAGGAATCAGCGGGAGACCCAGTACTTC. Translating it yields CASRNQRETQYF. Drawing the rest from reference TRBV11-2 and TRBJ2-5, the complete variable domain is EAGVAQSPRYKIIEKRQSVAFWCNPISGHATLYWYQQILGQGPKLLIQFQNNGVVDDSQLPKDRFSAERLKGVDSTLKIQPAKLEDSAVYLCASRNQRETQYFGPGTRLLVL.

Worth noting for this clonotype: A much larger clone differs by one base, so this may be a read error. V is TRBV20-1 and J is TRBJ1-1; the match to TRBD1 covers 11 bases. Germline loops: CDR1 DFQATT, CDR2 SNEGSKA (reference sequence). The J segment lost 11 bases and the V segment lost 4 bases, leaving 9 bases of the junction unmatched. CDR3 size: 13 residues. The CDR3 nucleotides are TGCAGTGCTAACGGGGACAGGGGGTCGCAGGCTTTCTTT. Translating gives CSANGDRGSQAFF.

This clonotype occurred a few times. The chain joins TRBV20-1 to TRBJ1-6; D is uncertain. The germline V and J ends were trimmed by 4 bases and 5 bases, with 18 bases remaining between them. The germline gives CDR1 DFQATT, CDR2 SNEGSKA (reference sequence). CDR3 length equals 16 residues. The CDR3, as DNA: TGCAGTGCTACGGAGGGCGGCCCCCCCAATAATTCACCCCTCCACTTT. It is translated as CSATEGGPPNNSPLHF.

This clonotype was observed at least ten times. The V gene is TRBV25-1, the J gene TRBJ2-1; no firm D call. The V end lost 3 bases, the J end lost 6 bases, and 12 bases lay between the germline ends. The CDR3 length is 14 residues. Germline-derived CDR1 and CDR2 are MGHDK and SYGVNS. In DNA, the CDR3 is TGTGCCAGCAGTGATCCTCGCTTTGCCAATGAGCAGTTCTTC. Protein product: CASSDPRFANEQFF.

This clonotype showed up many times. The CDR3 spells CASSHPETQSTEAFF. CDR3 bases: TGCGCCAGCAGCCACCCAGAGACACAAAGCACTGAAGCTTTCTTT. The J gene is TRBJ1-1, the V gene TRBV5-1; D call uncertain. CDR1 and CDR2 (germline): SGHRS, YFSETQ. V was clipped by 4 bases and J by 4 bases, with 17 bases between them. CDR3 length: 15 amino acids.

This clonotype was observed at least ten times. The chain combines TRBV12-3 or TRBV12-4 with TRBJ1-2; no reliable D call. CDR3 size: 11 residues. The V end was cut by 2 bases, the J end by 8 bases, with 6 bases between. CDR3 sequence: CASSLPGGYTF. The CDR3 DNA is TGTGCCAGCAGTTTACCGGGGGGCTACACCTTC.

This clonotype was recorded many times. The chain joins TRBV9 to TRBJ1-5; weak D call: TRBD1 (5 bases). V was pared by 3 bases and J by 3 bases, with 7 bases between. The CDR3 is 13 residues long. Germline assignment: CDR1 SGDLS and CDR2 YYNGEE. The CDR3: CASSGQPNQPQHF. Written as DNA, the CDR3 is TGTGCCAGCAGCGGACAGCCCAATCAGCCCCAGCATTTT. Combining the CDR3 with reference TRBV9 and TRBJ1-5 gives the whole variable domain DSGVTQTPKHLITATGQRVTLRCSPRSGDLSVYWYQQSLDQGLQFLIQYYNGEERAKGNILERFSAQQFPDLHSELNLSSLELGDSALYFCASSGQPNQPQHFGDGTRLSIL.

This clonotype came up a few times. CDR3 DNA: TGTGCCATCAGTGACGGACTAGCGGGGGGGCAAGAGACCCAGTACTTC. Translating it yields CAISDGLAGGQETQYF. The gene calls are TRBV10-3 and TRBJ2-5; TRBD2 matches 15 bases. The V and J ends lost 3 bases and 2 bases, in that order; junction bases with no gene match: 1. This CDR3 is built from 16 residues. The V gene's germline CDR1 is ENHRY and CDR2 SYGVKD.

The chain uses TRBV7-9 and TRBJ2-5; the D gene could be TRBD1 or TRBD2 (5 bases each). V shed 3 bases and J shed 1 base, with 9 bases lying between them. The CDR3 covers 14 residues. Germline V gene data show CDR1 as SEHNR and CDR2 as FQNEAQ (reference sequence). CDR3 nucleotides: TGTGCCAGCAGCTTTCAGGGACCCCAAGAGACCCAGTACTTC. Its translation: CASSFQGPQETQYF.

This clonotype was counted at least ten times. J is TRBJ2-7 and V is TRBV11-2; 8 bases match TRBD1. The CDR3 has 15 amino acids. Germline CDR1 reads SGHAT; CDR2 reads FQNNGV. V lost 1 base to trimming and J lost 3 bases; unmatched junction nucleotides: 5. CDR3 region: CASSLGGQDFYEQYF. The DNA for the CDR3 is TGTGCCAGCAGCTTAGGGGGACAGGACTTCTACGAGCAGTACTTC.

At least ten counts were recorded for this clonotype. This chain links TRBV14 with TRBJ2-7; D unclear. Looked up from germline, CDR1 is SGHDN and CDR2 is FVKESK. The CDR3 has 13 amino acids. V dropped 0 bases and J dropped 8 bases, with 11 bases sitting between them. CDR3 bases: TGTGCCAGCAGCCAAGATGAGGTAAAGAAGCAGTACTTC. As protein: CASSQDEVKKQYF.